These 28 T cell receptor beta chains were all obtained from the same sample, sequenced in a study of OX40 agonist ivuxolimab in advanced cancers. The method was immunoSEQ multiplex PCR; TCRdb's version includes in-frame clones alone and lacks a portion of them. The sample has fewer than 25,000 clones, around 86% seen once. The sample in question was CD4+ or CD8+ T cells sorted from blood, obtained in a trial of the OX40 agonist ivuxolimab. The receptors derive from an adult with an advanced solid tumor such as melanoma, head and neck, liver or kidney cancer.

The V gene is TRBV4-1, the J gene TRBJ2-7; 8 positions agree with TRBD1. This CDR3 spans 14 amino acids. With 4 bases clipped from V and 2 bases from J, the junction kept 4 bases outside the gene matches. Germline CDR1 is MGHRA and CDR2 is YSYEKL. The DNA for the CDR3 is TGCGCCAGCAGCCGTGGGACAGGACCCTACGAGCAGTACTTC. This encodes CASSRGTGPYEQYF.

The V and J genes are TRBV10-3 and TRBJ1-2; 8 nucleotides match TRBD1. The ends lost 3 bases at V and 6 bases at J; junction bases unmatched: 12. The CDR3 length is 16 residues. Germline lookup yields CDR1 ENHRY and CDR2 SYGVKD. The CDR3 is CAISDPSDRGGHGYTF. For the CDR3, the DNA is TGTGCCATCAGTGATCCCAGTGACAGGGGAGGGCATGGCTACACCTTC.

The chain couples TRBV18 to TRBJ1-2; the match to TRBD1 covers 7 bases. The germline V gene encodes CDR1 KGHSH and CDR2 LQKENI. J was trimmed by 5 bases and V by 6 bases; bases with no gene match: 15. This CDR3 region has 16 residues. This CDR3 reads CASSPTGEQFVYGYTF. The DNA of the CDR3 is TGTGCCAGCTCGCCAACAGGGGAACAGTTTGTATATGGCTACACCTTC.

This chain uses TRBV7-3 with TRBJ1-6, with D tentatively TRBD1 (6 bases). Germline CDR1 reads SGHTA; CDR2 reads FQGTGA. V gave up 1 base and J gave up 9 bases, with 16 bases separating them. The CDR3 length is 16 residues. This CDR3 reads CASSLIPRDKGSPLHF. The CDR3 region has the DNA TGTGCCAGCAGCTTAATCCCTAGGGACAAGGGTTCACCCCTCCACTTT. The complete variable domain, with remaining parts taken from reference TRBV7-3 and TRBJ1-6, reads GAGVSQTPSNKVTEKGKYVELRCDPISGHTALYWYRQSLGQGPEFLIYFQGTGAADDSGLPNDRFFAVRPEGSVSTLKIQRTERGDSAVYLCASSLIPRDKGSPLHFGNGTRLTVT.

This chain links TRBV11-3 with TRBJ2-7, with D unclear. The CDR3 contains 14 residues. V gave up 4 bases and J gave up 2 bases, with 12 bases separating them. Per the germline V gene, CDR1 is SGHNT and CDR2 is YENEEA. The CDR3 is CASSSALGPYEQYF. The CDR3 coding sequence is TGTGCCAGCAGCTCAGCCCTGGGTCCCTACGAGCAGTACTTC.

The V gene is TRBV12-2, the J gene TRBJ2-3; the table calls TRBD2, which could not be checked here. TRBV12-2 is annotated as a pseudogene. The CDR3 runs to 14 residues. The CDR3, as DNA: TGTGCAAGTCGCTTACTAAGTTTCACAGATACGCAGTATTTT. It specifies CASRLLSFTDTQYF.

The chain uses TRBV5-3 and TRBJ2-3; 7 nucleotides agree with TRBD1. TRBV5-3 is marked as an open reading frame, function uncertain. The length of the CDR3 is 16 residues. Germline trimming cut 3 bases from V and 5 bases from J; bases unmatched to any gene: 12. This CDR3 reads CARSSTGTVVGDTQYF. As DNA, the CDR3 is TGTGCCAGAAGCTCCACCGGGACAGTGGTGGGAGATACGCAGTATTTT.

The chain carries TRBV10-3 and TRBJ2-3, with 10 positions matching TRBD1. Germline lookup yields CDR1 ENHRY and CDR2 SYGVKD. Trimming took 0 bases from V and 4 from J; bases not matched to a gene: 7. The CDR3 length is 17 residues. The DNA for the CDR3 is TGTGCCATCAGTGAGTCTGTGGACAGGGGGTACGCAGATACGCAGTATTTT. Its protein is CAISESVDRGYADTQYF.

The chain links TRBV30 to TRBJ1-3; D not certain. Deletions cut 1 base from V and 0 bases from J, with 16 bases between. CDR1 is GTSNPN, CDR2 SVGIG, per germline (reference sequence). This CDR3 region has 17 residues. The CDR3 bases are TGTGCCTGGAGTGGGCTTTACGGCAGTGACTCTGGAAACACCATATATTTT. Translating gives CAWSGLYGSDSGNTIYF. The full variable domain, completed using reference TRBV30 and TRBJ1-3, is SQTIHQWPATLVQPVGSPLSLECTVEGTSNPNLYWYRQAAGRGLQLLFYSVGIGQISSEVPQNLSASRPQDRQFILSSKKLLLSDSGFYLCAWSGLYGSDSGNTIYFGEGSWLTVV.

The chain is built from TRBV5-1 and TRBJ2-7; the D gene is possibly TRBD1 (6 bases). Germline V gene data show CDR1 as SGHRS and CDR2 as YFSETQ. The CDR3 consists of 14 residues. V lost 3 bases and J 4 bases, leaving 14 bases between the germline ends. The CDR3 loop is CASSSGQFAYEQYF. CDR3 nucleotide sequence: TGCGCCAGCAGCTCAGGACAGTTCGCGTACGAGCAGTACTTC.

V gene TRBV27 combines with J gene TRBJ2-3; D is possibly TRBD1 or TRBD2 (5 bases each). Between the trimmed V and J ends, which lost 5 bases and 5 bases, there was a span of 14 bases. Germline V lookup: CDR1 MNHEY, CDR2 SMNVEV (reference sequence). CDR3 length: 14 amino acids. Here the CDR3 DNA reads TGTGCCAGCAGTGTGCTGGGGACCTTAGATACGCAGTATTTT. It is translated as CASSVLGTLDTQYF.

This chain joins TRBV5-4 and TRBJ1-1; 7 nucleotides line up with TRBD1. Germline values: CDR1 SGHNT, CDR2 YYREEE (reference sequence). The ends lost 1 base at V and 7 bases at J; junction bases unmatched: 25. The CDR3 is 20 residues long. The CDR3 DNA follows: TGTGCCAGCAGCTTGTATCTTAACCCCAGAGAGGGACAGCACGGTTTTGAAGCTTTCTTT. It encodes CASSLYLNPREGQHGFEAFF.

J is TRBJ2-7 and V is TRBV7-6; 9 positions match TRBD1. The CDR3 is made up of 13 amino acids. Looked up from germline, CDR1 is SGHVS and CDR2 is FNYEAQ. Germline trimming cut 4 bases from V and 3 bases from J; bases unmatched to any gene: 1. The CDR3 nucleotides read TGTGCCAGCAGCTGGGACAGGGACTACGAGCAGTACTTC. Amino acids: CASSWDRDYEQYF.

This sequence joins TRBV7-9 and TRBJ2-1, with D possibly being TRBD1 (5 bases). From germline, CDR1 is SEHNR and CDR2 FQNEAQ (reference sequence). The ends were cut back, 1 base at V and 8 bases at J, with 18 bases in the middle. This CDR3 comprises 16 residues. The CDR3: CASSLDTGARFDEQFF. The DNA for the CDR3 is TGTGCCAGCAGCTTAGATACAGGCGCCCGGTTTGATGAGCAGTTCTTC.

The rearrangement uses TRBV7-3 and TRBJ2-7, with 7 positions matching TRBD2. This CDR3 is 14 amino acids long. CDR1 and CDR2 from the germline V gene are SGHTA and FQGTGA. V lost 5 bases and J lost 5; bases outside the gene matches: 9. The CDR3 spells CASSAQREFHEQYF. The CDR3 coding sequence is TGTGCCAGCAGCGCCCAGCGGGAATTCCACGAGCAGTACTTC. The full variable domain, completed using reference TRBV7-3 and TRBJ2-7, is GAGVSQTPSNKVTEKGKYVELRCDPISGHTALYWYRQSLGQGPEFLIYFQGTGAADDSGLPNDRFFAVRPEGSVSTLKIQRTERGDSAVYLCASSAQREFHEQYFGPGTRLTVT.

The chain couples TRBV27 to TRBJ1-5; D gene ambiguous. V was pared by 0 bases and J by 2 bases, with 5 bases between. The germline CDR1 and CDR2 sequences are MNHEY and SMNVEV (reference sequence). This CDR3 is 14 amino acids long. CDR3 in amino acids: CASSLSRGNQPQHF. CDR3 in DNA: TGTGCCAGCAGTTTATCGAGGGGCAATCAGCCCCAGCATTTT.

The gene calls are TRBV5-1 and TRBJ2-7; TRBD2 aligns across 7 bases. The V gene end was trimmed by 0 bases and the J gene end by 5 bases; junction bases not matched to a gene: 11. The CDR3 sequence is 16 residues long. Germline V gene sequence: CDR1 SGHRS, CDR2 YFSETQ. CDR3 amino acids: CASSLDLGGGRDEQYF. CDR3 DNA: TGCGCCAGCAGCTTGGACTTGGGCGGGGGACGGGACGAGCAGTACTTC. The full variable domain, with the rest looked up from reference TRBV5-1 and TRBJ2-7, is KAGVTQTPRYLIKTRGQQVTLSCSPISGHRSVSWYQQTPGQGLQFLFEYFSETQRNKGNFPGRFSGRQFSNSRSEMNVSTLELGDSALYLCASSLDLGGGRDEQYFGPGTRLTVT.

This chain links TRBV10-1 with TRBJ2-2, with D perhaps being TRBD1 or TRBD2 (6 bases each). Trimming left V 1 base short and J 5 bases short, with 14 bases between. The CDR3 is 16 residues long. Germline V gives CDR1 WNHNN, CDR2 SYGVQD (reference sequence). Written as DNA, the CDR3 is TGCGCCAGCAGTGAGTTGGAGGGGGATAGGACCGGGGAGCTGTTTTTT. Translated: CASSELEGDRTGELFF.

In nucleotides, the CDR3 is TGTGCCAGCAGCTTTGGGCCCCGGGACAGGGGTCTCTACGAGCAGTACTTC. Translation: CASSFGPRDRGLYEQYF. The chain has TRBV7-9 and TRBJ2-5, with 10 bases that match TRBD1. The J call may be mistaken, given a closer DNA end match to TRBJ2-7. This CDR3 region has 17 residues. CDR1 SEHNR and CDR2 FQNEAQ come from the germline V gene (reference sequence).

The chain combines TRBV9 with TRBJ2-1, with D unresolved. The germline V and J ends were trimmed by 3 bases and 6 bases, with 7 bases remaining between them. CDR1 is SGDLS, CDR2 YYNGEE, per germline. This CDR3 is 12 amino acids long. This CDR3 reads CASSESINEQFF. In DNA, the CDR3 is TGTGCCAGCAGCGAAAGTATCAATGAGCAGTTCTTC.

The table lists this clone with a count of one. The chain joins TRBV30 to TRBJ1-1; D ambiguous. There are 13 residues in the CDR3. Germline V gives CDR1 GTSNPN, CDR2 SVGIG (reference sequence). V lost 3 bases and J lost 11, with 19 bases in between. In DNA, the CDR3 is TGTGCCTGGAGGTTGGACTCTGGTGTTGGTGCTTTCTTT. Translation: CAWRLDSGVGAFF.

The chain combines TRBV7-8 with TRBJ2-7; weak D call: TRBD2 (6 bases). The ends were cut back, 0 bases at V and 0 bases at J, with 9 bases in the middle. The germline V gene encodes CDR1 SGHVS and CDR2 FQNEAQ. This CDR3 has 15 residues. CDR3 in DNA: TGTGCCAGCAGCTTAGCTTCGGGAGCCTCCTACGAGCAGTACTTC. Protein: CASSLASGASYEQYF.

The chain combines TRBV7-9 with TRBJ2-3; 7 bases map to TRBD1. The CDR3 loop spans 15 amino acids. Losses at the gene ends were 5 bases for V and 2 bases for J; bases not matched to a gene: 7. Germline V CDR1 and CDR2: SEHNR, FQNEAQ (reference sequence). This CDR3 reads CASSHPDRATDTQYF. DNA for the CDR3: TGTGCCAGCAGCCACCCCGACAGGGCCACAGATACGCAGTATTTT.

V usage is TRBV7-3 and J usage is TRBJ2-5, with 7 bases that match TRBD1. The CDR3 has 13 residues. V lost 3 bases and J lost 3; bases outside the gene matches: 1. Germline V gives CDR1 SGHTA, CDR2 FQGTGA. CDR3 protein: CASSFGTEETQYF. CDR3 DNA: TGTGCCAGCAGCTTTGGGACAGAAGAGACCCAGTACTTC.

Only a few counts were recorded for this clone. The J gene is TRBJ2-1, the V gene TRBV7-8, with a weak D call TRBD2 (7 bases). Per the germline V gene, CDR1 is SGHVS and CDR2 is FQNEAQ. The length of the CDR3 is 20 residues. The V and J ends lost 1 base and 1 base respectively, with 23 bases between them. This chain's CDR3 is CASSLEGAGAKLYSYNEQFF. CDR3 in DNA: TGTGCCAGCAGCTTAGAAGGGGCGGGGGCCAAACTATATTCCTACAATGAGCAGTTCTTC.

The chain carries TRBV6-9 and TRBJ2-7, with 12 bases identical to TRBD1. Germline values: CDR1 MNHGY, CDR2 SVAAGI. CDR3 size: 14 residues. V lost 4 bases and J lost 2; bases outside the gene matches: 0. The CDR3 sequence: CASSWDRGPYEQYF. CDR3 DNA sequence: TGTGCCAGCAGTTGGGACAGGGGGCCCTACGAGCAGTACTTC.

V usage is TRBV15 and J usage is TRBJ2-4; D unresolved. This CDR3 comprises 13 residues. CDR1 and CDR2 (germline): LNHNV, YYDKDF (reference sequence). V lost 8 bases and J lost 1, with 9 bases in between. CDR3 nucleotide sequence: TGTGCCACCGGGTGGGTGGCCAAAAACATTCAGTACTTC. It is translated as CATGWVAKNIQYF.

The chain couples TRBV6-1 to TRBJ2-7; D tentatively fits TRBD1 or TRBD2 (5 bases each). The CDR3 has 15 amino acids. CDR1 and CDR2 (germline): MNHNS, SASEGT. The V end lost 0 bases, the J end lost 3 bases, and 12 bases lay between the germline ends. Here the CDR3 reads CASSEAPGTVYEQYF. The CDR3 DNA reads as TGTGCCAGCAGTGAAGCGCCAGGGACCGTCTACGAGCAGTACTTC.